This T cell receptor (beta chain) was captured by sequencing in a study of shared clonotypes between healthy human individuals. TCRdb's copy holds only in-frame clones and misses some; the assay was immunoSEQ multiplex PCR. The table lists approximately 2,000,000 clones, around 90% of them singletons. The CDR3 runs to 13 residues. In germline, CDR1 is SGHVS, CDR2 FNYEAQ. Trimming cost V 5 bases and J 1 base, with 8 bases left between them. This clonotype was obtained from a man between 18 and 35 years old in good health. Some clones in this sample may be carry-over from other donors' samples. The chain uses TRBV7-6 and TRBJ1-1; D call uncertain. Sequenced: naive CD4+ T cells from PBMCs. Documented subset: CD45RA+ positively selected. CDR3 loop: CASSQEWNTEAFF. Written as DNA, the CDR3 is TGTGCCAGCAGCCAAGAGTGGAACACTGAAGCTTTCTTT.